A selection of T cell receptor beta chains follows, all from one sample in a study of cytomegalovirus exposure and HLA in healthy donors. Sequenced by immunoSEQ multiplex PCR; TCRdb stores in-frame clones only, minus some. The sample shows approximately 140,000 clones, about 85% of them seen only once. Sequencing used PBMCs. These receptors were taken from a human donor in good health. CDR3s include the opening cysteine and the closing phenylalanine or tryptophan. Fields, in order: V gene, J gene, D gene, clone size, CDR3 protein, CDR3 DNA. The D gene is left open where the match is weak. Clone size, where shown, is once, few, many, or a class for clones that have expanded.

TRBV5-4,TRBJ1-1,TRBD1,NA,CASSLGPGTGGRTEAFF,TGTGCCAGCAGCTTAGGACCCGGGACAGGGGGTCGGACTGAAGCTTTCTTT
TRBV5-1,TRBJ2-1,TRBD1,once,CASSLSGGNEQFF,TGCGCCAGCAGCTTGTCAGGGGGCAATGAGCAGTTCTTC
TRBV5-1,TRBJ2-7,NA,few,CASSLGGQGEQYF,TGCGCCAGCAGCTTGGGGGGGCAGGGCGAGCAGTACTTC
TRBV2,TRBJ2-3,NA,NA,CASSEGHRSTDTQYF,TGTGCCAGCAGTGAAGGGCACAGGAGCACAGATACGCAGTATTTT
TRBV9,TRBJ1-6,TRBD1,once,CASSSTDRGYSPLHF,TGTGCCAGCAGCAGCACGGACAGGGGTTATTCACCCCTCCACTTT
TRBV5-6,TRBJ1-2,NA,NA,CASRGERGREGYPF,TGTGCCAGCAGGGGGGAAAGGGGCCGGGAGGGCTACCCCTTC
TRBV11-1,TRBJ2-3,NA,NA,CASSFARTDTQYF,TGTGCCAGCAGCTTTGCACGGACAGATACGCAGTATTTT
TRBV5-1,TRBJ2-7,NA,once,CASSPGLLPLYEQYF,TGCGCCAGCAGCCCAGGACTCCTCCCCCTCTACGAGCAGTACTTC
TRBV7-2,TRBJ2-1,NA,once,CASSYSYNEQFF,TGTGCCAGCAGCTATAGCTACAATGAGCAGTTCTTC
TRBV6-1,TRBJ2-7,TRBD1,NA,CASGDLSGGGYEQYF,TGTGCCAGCGGCGACCTCTCAGGGGGCGGATACGAGCAGTACTTC
TRBV19,TRBJ1-1,TRBD1,once,CASSLAGGAGTEAFF,TGTGCCAGTAGTTTGGCAGGGGGCGCCGGCACTGAAGCTTTCTTT
TRBV7-3,TRBJ1-1,NA,NA,CASSLSGTVENTEAFF,TGTGCCAGCAGCTTAAGCGGGACGGTGGAGAACACTGAAGCTTTCTTT
TRBV5-1,TRBJ2-2,NA,once,CASSLGSQQGNTGELFF,TGCGCCAGCAGCTTGGGATCCCAACAGGGGAACACCGGGGAGCTGTTTTTT
TRBV30,TRBJ1-5,TRBD1,NA,CAWSASGQPIF,TGTGCCTGGAGTGCGTCGGGACAGCCGATTTTT
TRBV5-1,TRBJ2-7,TRBD1,NA,CASSEGQGTYEQYF,TGCGCCAGCAGCGAGGGACAGGGCACCTACGAGCAGTACTTC
TRBV5-4,TRBJ2-7,NA,NA,CASSFSGGYEQYF,TGTGCCAGCAGCTTCTCAGGGGGGTACGAGCAGTACTTC
TRBV5-6,TRBJ1-2,NA,NA,CASSLRGSGYPF,TGTGCCAGCAGCTTGAGAGGGAGCGGCTACCCCTTC
TRBV29-1,TRBJ2-7,NA,NA,CSVSSDEQYF,TGCAGCGTTTCGTCGGACGAGCAGTACTTC
TRBV12-5,TRBJ2-1,TRBD2,NA,CASGLTSGTSDIEQFF,TGTGCTAGTGGTTTGACCTCCGGGACTAGCGATATTGAGCAGTTCTTC
TRBV11-2,TRBJ1-3,TRBD1,NA,CASSLGTGPLSSGNTIYF,TGTGCCAGCAGCTTAGGGACAGGGCCCTTAAGCTCTGGAAACACCATATATTTT